These 8 T cell receptor beta chains came from one sample sequenced in a study of blood T cell repertoires in COVID-19. The method was immunoSEQ multiplex PCR; TCRdb's version includes in-frame clones alone and lacks a portion of them. This table holds about 200,000 clones, around 90% found once. The specimen was peripheral blood. The receptors were gathered from a man aged 25-45 years with acute or convalescent COVID-19.

The chain is built from TRBV28 and TRBJ1-1; no clear D. V was cut by 4 bases and J by 0 bases, with 6 bases left in between. The CDR3 runs 13 residues. Germline V CDR1 and CDR2: MDHEN, SYDVKM. The CDR3 region has the DNA TGTGCCAGCAGTTACCGGTTGAACACTGAAGCTTTCTTT. It yields the protein CASSYRLNTEAFF.

The chain has TRBV30 and TRBJ1-3; tentatively, D is TRBD1 (5 bases). This CDR3 is built from 13 residues. The V and J ends lost 1 base and 7 bases respectively, with 11 bases between them. Germline-derived CDR1 and CDR2 are GTSNPN and SVGIG (reference sequence). The CDR3 here is CAWSEGNRNTIYF. The CDR3 DNA is TGTGCCTGGAGTGAGGGGAACCGTAACACCATATATTTT.

The CDR3 here is CASSTQGVVRSPLHF. The CDR3 DNA reads as TGTGCCAGTAGTACACAGGGGGTTGTTCGATCACCCCTCCACTTT. The genes are TRBV19 and TRBJ1-6; 8 nucleotides align to TRBD1. The ends lost 4 bases at V and 10 bases at J; junction bases unmatched: 9. Per germline, CDR1 LNHDA and CDR2 SQIVND (reference sequence). The CDR3 has 15 residues.

The table lists this clone with a count of one. The chain joins TRBV5-5 to TRBJ2-1; D is undetermined. V gave up 1 base and J gave up 8 bases, with 7 bases separating them. Germline-derived CDR1 and CDR2 are SGHKS and YYEKEE (reference sequence). The CDR3 loop spans 12 amino acids. CDR3 region: CASSLFPDEQFF. DNA of the CDR3: TGTGCCAGCAGCTTGTTTCCCGATGAGCAGTTCTTC.

The J gene is TRBJ2-7, the V gene TRBV28; TRBD1 is a possible D gene (6 bases). CDR1 MDHEN and CDR2 SYDVKM come from the germline V gene. CDR3 size: 13 residues. V gave up 7 bases and J gave up 0 bases, with 10 bases separating them. The CDR3 is CASKDRLSYEQYF. The CDR3 nucleotides read TGTGCCAGCAAGGACAGACTCTCCTACGAGCAGTACTTC.

This clone occurred once. The chain has TRBV19 and TRBJ1-1; no firm D call. The CDR3 totals 14 residues. Germline V gene lookup returns CDR1 LNHDA and CDR2 SQIVND (reference sequence). The V gene lost 2 bases and the J gene lost 3 bases, with 10 bases spanning the gap. CDR3 loop: CASSILGGYTEAFF. The CDR3 coding sequence is TGTGCCAGTAGTATATTGGGAGGGTACACTGAAGCTTTCTTT.

The rearrangement joins TRBV28 to TRBJ1-5; D gene uncertain. The CDR3 runs to 16 residues. In germline, CDR1 is MDHEN, CDR2 SYDVKM. V was shortened by 2 bases and J by 5 bases, with 16 bases between the two germline ends. CDR3 in amino acids: CASSLGRLSADQPQHF. The CDR3 coding sequence is TGTGCCAGCAGTTTAGGTAGGTTATCGGCGGATCAGCCCCAGCATTTT.

This chain uses TRBV28 with TRBJ1-5, with 7 positions matching TRBD1. This CDR3 contains 16 residues. Per germline, CDR1 MDHEN and CDR2 SYDVKM. Germline trimming cut 2 bases from V and 1 base from J; bases unmatched to any gene: 5. CDR3 DNA: TGTGCCAGCAGTTTAGGGACAGTGGGGAGCAATCAGCCCCAGCATTTT. Protein sequence: CASSLGTVGSNQPQHF.